This note documents a single T cell receptor beta chain sequence. These data come from a study of blood T cell repertoires in COVID-19. Overall study: The samples span acute and convalescent COVID-19 from the United States, Italy and Spain. T cells, B-cell-depleted T cells, or PBMCs supplied cDNA or gDNA.

Data came from immunoSEQ multiplex PCR; TCRdb stores just in-frame clones and leaves some out. Of 200,000 to 250,000 clones listed, approximately 86% are singletons. V was cut by 2 bases and J by 4 bases, with 15 bases left in between. The germline CDR1 and CDR2 sequences are SGHTA and FQGTGA. CDR3 size: 15 residues. The sequence was collected from a woman in her 30s who had recovered from COVID-19. The gene calls are TRBV7-3 and TRBJ2-7; D is possibly TRBD2 (6 bases). Material: peripheral blood. The CDR3 reads CASSLWGGGQYEQYF. CDR3 nucleotides: TGTGCCAGCAGCTTATGGGGAGGTGGGCAATACGAGCAGTACTTC.